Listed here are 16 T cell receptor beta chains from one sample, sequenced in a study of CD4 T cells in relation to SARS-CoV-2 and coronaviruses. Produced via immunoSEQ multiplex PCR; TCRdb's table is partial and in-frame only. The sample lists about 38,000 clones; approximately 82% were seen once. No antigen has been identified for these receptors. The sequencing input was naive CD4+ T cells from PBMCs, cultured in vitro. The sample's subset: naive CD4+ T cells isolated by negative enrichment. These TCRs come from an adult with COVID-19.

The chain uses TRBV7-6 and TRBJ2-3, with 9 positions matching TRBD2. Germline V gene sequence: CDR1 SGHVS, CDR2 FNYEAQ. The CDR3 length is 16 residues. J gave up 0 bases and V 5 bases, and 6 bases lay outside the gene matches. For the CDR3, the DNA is TGTGCCAGCAGCCTTCTAGCGGGGTCTAGCACAGATACGCAGTATTTT. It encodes CASSLLAGSSTDTQYF.

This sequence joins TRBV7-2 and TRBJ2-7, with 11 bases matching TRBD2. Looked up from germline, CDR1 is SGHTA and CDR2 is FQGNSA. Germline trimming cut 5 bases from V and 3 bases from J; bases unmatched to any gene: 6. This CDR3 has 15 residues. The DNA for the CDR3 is TGTGCCAGCAGCACCACTAGCGGGAGCTTCTACGAGCAGTACTTC. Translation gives CASSTTSGSFYEQYF.

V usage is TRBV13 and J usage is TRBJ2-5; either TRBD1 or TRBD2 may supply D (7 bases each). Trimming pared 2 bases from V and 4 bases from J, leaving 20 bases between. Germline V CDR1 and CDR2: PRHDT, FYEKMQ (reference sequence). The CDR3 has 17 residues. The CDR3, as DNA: TGTGCCAGCAGCTTAATGGGGGAGGGGGCACAATCAGAGACCCAGTACTTC. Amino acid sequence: CASSLMGEGAQSETQYF.

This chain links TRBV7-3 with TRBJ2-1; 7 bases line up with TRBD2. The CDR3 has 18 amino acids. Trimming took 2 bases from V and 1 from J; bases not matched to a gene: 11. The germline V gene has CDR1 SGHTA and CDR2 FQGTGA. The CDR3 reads CASSLRFLGLPSYNEQFF. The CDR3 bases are TGTGCCAGCAGCTTACGGTTTTTGGGACTACCTTCCTACAATGAGCAGTTCTTC. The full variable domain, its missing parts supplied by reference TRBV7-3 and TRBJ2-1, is GAGVSQTPSNKVTEKGKYVELRCDPISGHTALYWYRQSLGQGPEFLIYFQGTGAADDSGLPNDRFFAVRPEGSVSTLKIQRTERGDSAVYLCASSLRFLGLPSYNEQFFGPGTRLTVL.

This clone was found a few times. The CDR3 spells CASSQGIALEQFF. CDR3 nucleotides: TGTGCCAGCAGCCAGGGGATAGCGCTTGAGCAGTTCTTC. The J gene is TRBJ2-1, the V gene TRBV4-2, with D possibly matching TRBD2 (5 bases). Germline V lookup: CDR1 LGHNA, CDR2 YNFKEQ. The CDR3 length is 13 residues. The V gene lost 3 bases and the J gene lost 9 bases, with 12 bases spanning the gap.

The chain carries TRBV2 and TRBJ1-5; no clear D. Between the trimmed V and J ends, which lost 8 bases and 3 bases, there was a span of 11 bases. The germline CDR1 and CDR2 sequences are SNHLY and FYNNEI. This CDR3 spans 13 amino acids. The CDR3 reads CASSSSVNQPQHF. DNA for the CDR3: TGTGCCAGCTCTTCGAGTGTCAATCAGCCCCAGCATTTT.

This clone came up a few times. This CDR3 reads CASRGQGHNSPLHF. DNA of the CDR3: TGTGCCAGCAGGGGACAGGGACACAATTCACCCCTCCACTTT. The J gene is TRBJ1-6, the V gene TRBV3-1 (or the pseudogene TRBV3-2); 9 nucleotides line up with TRBD1. Trimming removed 6 bases from V and 7 bases from J; junction bases left unmatched: 4. Germline V gene lookup returns CDR1 LGHDT and CDR2 YNNKEL (reference sequence). This CDR3 is 14 amino acids long.

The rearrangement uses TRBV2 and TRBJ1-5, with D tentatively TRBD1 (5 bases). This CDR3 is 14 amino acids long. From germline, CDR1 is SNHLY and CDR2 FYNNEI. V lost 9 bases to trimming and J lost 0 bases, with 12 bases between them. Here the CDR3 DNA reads TGTGCCAGTCGGGGGGGGATTAGCAATCAGCCCCAGCATTTT. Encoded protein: CASRGGISNQPQHF.

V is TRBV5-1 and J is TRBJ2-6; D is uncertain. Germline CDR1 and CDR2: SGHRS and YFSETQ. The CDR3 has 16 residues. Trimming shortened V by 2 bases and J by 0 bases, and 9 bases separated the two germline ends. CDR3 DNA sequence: TGCGCCAGCAGCTTTAAGCAGAGCTCTGGGGCCAACGTCCTGACTTTC. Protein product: CASSFKQSSGANVLTF.

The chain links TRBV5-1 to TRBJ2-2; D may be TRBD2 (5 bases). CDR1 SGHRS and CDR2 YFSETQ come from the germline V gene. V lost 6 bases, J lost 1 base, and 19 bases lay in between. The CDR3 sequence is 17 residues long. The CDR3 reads CASTLGSSGGNTGELFF. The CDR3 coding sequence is TGCGCCAGCACCCTTGGTTCGAGCGGAGGGAACACCGGGGAGCTGTTTTTT.

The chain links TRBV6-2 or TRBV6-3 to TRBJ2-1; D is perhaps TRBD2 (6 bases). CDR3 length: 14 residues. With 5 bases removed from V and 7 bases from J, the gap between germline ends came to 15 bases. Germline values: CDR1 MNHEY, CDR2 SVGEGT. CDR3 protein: CASSLSGSANEQFF. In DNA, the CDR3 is TGTGCCAGCAGTCTTAGCGGAAGTGCTAATGAGCAGTTCTTC.

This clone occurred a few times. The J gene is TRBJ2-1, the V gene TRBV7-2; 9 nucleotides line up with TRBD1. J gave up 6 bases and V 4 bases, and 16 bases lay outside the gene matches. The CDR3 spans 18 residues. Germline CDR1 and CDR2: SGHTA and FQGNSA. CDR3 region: CASSSLGGWTGDPNEQFF. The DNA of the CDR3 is TGTGCCAGCAGCTCCCTCGGGGGCTGGACAGGGGACCCCAATGAGCAGTTCTTC.

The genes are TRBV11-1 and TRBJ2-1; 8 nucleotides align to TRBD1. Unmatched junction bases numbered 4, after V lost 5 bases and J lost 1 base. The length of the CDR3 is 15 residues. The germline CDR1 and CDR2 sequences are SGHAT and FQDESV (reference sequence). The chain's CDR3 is CASSPDRESYNEQFF. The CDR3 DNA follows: TGTGCCAGCAGCCCGGACAGGGAGTCCTACAATGAGCAGTTCTTC.

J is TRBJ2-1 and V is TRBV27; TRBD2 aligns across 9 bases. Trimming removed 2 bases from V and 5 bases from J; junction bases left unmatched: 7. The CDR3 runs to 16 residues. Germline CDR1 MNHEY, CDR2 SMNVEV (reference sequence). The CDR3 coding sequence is TGTGCCAGCAGTTTAATTTTGACTAGCGGCCACAATGAGCAGTTCTTC. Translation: CASSLILTSGHNEQFF.

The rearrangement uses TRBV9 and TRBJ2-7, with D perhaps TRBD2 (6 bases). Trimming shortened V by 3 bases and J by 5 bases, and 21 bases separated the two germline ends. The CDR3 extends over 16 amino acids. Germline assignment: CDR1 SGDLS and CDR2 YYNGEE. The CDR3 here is CASSARGASAPHEQYF. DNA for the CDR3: TGTGCCAGCAGCGCCCGCGGCGCTAGCGCCCCTCACGAGCAGTACTTC.

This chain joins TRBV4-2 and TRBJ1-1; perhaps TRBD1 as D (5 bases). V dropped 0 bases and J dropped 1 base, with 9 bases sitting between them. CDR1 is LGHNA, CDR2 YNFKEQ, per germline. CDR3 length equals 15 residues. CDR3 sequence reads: CASSQEYGQNTEAFF. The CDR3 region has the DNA TGTGCCAGCAGCCAAGAGTATGGACAGAACACTGAAGCTTTCTTT.